This TCR beta chain is from a study of cytomegalovirus exposure and HLA in healthy donors. The repertoire was sequenced with immunoSEQ multiplex PCR; TCRdb's copy has only in-frame clones and lacks some. The data show some 140,000 clones, 86% seen once. Losses at the gene ends were 0 bases for V and 2 bases for J; bases not matched to a gene: 16. The CDR3 extends over 19 amino acids. Germline CDR1 reads GTSNPN; CDR2 reads SVGIG (reference sequence). This chain uses TRBV30 with TRBJ2-5; 9 bases are shared with TRBD2. The origin of this receptor is a young man in good health and CMV-seronegative. The sequencing sample was made of PBMCs. In DNA, the CDR3 is TGTGCCTGGAGTGTACCCTCTAGCGGGATCTTAGGAGGACAAGAGACCCAGTACTTC. This codes for CAWSVPSSGILGGQETQYF.